Below, one T cell receptor (beta chain) is given with its context. Clones were read by immunoSEQ multiplex PCR, and TCRdb kept only the in-frame ones, dropping some. This table has some 77,000 clones, 90% to 95% appearing once. The data were taken from a study of technical replicates of blood from a handful of donors. The sequenced sample was T cells isolated from PBMCs. This sequence was found in a human donor in good health.

CDR3 in DNA: TGTGCCAGCAGCTTGAGCAGCGGGAGGGCCGATGAGCAGTTCTTC. Encoded protein: CASSLSSGRADEQFF. V is TRBV7-9 and J is TRBJ2-1; 10 nucleotides line up with TRBD2. Looked up from germline, CDR1 is SEHNR and CDR2 is FQNEAQ (reference sequence). V dropped 3 bases and J dropped 8; count of bases not matched to a gene: 7. There are 15 residues in the CDR3.